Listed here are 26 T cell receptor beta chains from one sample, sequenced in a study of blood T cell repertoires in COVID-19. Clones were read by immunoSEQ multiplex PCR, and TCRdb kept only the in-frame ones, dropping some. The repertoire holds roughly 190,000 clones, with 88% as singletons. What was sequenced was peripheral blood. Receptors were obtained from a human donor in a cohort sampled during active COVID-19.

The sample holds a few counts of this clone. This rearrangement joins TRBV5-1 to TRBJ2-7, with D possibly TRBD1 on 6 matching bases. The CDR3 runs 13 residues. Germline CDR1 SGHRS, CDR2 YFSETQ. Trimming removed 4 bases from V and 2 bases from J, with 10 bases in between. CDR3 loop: CASSPDRAYEQYF. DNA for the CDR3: TGCGCCAGCAGCCCGGACAGAGCCTACGAGCAGTACTTC.

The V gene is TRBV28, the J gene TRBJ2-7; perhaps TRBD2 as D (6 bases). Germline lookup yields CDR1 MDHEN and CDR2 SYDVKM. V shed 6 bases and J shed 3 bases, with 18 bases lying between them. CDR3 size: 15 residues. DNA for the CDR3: TGTGCCAGCAGCCCCCTCGGGGTAGCGGTCTACGAGCAGTACTTC. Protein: CASSPLGVAVYEQYF. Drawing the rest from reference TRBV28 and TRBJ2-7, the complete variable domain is DVKVTQSSRYLVKRTGEKVFLECVQDMDHENMFWYRQDPGLGLRLIYFSYDVKMKEKGDIPEGYSVSREKKERFSLILESASTNQTSMYLCASSPLGVAVYEQYFGPGTRLTVT.

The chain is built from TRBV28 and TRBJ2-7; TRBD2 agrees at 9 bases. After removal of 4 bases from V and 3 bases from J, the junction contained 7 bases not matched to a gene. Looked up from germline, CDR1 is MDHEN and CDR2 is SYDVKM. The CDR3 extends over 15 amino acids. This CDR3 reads CASSSGGSGSYEQYF. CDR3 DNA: TGTGCCAGCAGTTCCGGTGGTAGCGGGAGCTACGAGCAGTACTTC. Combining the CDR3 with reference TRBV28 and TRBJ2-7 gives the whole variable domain DVKVTQSSRYLVKRTGEKVFLECVQDMDHENMFWYRQDPGLGLRLIYFSYDVKMKEKGDIPEGYSVSREKKERFSLILESASTNQTSMYLCASSSGGSGSYEQYFGPGTRLTVT.

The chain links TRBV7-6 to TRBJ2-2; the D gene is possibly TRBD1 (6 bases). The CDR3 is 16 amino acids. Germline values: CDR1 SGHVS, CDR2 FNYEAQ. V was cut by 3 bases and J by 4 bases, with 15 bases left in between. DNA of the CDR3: TGTGCCAGCAGCTTTACAGGGCTTTGGGGCACCGGGGAGCTGTTTTTT. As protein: CASSFTGLWGTGELFF.

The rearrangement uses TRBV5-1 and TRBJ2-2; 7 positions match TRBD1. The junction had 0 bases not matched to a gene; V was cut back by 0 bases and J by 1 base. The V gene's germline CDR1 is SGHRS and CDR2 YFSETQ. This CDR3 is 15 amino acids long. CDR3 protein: CASSLDRGNTGELFF. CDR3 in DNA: TGCGCCAGCAGCTTGGACAGGGGGAACACCGGGGAGCTGTTTTTT.

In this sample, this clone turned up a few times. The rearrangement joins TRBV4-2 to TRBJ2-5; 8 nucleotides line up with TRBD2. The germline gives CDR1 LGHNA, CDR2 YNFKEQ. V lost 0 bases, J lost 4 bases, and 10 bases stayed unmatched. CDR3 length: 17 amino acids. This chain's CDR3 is CASSQDGAGGRGETQYF. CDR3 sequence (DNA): TGTGCCAGCAGCCAAGACGGGGCGGGAGGACGGGGAGAGACCCAGTACTTC.

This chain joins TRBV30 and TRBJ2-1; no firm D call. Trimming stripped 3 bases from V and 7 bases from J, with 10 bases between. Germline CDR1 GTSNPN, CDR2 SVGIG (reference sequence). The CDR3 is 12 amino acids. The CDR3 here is CAWSPYGNEQFF. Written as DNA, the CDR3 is TGTGCCTGGAGCCCTTACGGGAATGAGCAGTTCTTC.

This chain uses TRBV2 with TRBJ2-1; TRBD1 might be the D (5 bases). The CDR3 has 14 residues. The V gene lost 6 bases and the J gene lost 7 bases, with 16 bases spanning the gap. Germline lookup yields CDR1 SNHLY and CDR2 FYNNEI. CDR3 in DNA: TGTGCCAGCAGCGCAGGGTTTCTTGGTAATGAGCAGTTCTTC. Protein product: CASSAGFLGNEQFF.

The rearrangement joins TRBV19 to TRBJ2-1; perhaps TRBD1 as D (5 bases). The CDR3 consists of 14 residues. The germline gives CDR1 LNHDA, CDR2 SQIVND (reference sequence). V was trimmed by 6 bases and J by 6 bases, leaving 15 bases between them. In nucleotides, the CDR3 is TGTGCCAGTAGGGGGCAGGCTTGGAGCAATGAGCAGTTCTTC. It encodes CASRGQAWSNEQFF.

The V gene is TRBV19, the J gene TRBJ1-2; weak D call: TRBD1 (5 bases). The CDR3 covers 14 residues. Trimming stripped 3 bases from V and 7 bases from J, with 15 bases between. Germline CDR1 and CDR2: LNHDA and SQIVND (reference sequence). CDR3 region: CASSIILTDRGYTF. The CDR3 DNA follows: TGTGCCAGTAGTATTATCCTGACAGACCGTGGCTACACCTTC.

The CDR3 is CASSPGDRVWAGQETQYF. DNA for the CDR3: TGCGCCAGCAGCCCTGGGGACAGGGTTTGGGCGGGGCAAGAGACCCAGTACTTC. V usage is TRBV4-3 and J usage is TRBJ2-5; 9 bases agree with TRBD1. The V gene's germline CDR1 is LGHNA and CDR2 YSLEER. Unmatched junction bases numbered 14, after V lost 4 bases and J lost 2 bases. CDR3 length equals 18 residues.

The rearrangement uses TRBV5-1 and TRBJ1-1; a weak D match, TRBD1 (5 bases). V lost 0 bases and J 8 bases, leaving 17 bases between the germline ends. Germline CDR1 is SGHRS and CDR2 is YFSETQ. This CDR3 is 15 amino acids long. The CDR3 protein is CASSLALGASEEAFF. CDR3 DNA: TGCGCCAGCAGCTTGGCCCTAGGGGCCAGTGAGGAAGCTTTCTTT. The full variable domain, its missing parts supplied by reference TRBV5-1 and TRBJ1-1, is KAGVTQTPRYLIKTRGQQVTLSCSPISGHRSVSWYQQTPGQGLQFLFEYFSETQRNKGNFPGRFSGRQFSNSRSEMNVSTLELGDSALYLCASSLALGASEEAFFGQGTRLTVV.

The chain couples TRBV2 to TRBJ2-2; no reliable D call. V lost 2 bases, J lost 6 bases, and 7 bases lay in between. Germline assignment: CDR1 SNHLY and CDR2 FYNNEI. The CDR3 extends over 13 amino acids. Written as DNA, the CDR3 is TGTGCCAGCAGTGAAATGTCTTCCGGGGAGCTGTTTTTT. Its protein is CASSEMSSGELFF.

The CDR3: CASSIWHRGGTEAFF. DNA of the CDR3: TGTGCCAGTAGTATCTGGCATCGAGGGGGAACTGAAGCTTTCTTT. The chain recombines TRBV19 with TRBJ1-1, with D perhaps matching TRBD1 (6 bases). Germline V gives CDR1 LNHDA, CDR2 SQIVND (reference sequence). With 3 bases removed from V and 5 bases from J, the gap between germline ends came to 16 bases. CDR3 length: 15 amino acids.

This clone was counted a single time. The CDR3 spells CASSHGRRSGELFF. CDR3 coding DNA: TGTGCCAGCAGCCACGGGAGGCGGTCCGGGGAGCTGTTTTTT. The V gene is TRBV3-1 (or the pseudogene TRBV3-2), the J gene TRBJ2-2; the match to TRBD2 covers 7 bases. After removal of 3 bases from V and 6 bases from J, the junction contained 4 bases not matched to a gene. This CDR3 contains 14 residues. The V gene's germline CDR1 is LGHDT and CDR2 YNNKEL (reference sequence).

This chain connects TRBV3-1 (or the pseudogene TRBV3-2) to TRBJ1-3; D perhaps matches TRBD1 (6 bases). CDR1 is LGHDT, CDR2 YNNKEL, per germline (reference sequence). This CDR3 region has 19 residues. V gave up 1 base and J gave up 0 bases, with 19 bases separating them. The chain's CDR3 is CASSQGQGSFFFSGNTIYF. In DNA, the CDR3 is TGTGCCAGCAGCCAAGGGCAGGGGTCCTTTTTCTTCTCTGGAAACACCATATATTTT.

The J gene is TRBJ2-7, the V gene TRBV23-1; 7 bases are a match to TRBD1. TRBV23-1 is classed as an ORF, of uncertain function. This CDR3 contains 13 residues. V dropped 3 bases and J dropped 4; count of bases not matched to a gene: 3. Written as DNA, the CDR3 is TGCGCCAGCAGTCACAGGGGGTTGTACGAGCAGTACTTC. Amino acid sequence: CASSHRGLYEQYF.

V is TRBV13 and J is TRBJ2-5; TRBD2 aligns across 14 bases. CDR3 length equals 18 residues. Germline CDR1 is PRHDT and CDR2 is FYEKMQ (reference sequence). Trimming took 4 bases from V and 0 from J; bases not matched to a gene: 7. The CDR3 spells CASSSRLAGGIYQETQYF. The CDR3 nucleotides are TGTGCCAGCAGCTCCCGACTAGCGGGAGGGATTTACCAAGAGACCCAGTACTTC. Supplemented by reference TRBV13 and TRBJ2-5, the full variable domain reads AAGVIQSPRHLIKEKRETATLKCYPIPRHDTVYWYQQGPGQDPQFLISFYEKMQSDKGSIPDRFSAQQFSDYHSELNMSSLELGDSALYFCASSSRLAGGIYQETQYFGPGTRLLVL.

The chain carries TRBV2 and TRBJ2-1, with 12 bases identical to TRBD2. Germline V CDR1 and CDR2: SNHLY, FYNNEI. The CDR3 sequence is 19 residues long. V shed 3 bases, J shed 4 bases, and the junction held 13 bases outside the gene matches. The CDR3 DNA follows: TGTGCCAGCAGTGAGGACGGGTCGCTAGCGGGGGGGCTTTACAATGAGCAGTTCTTC. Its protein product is CASSEDGSLAGGLYNEQFF.

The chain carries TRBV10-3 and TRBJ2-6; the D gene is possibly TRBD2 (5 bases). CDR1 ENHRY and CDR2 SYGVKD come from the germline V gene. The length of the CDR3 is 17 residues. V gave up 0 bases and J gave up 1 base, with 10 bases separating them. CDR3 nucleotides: TGTGCCATCAGTGAGTCGAGCGGCGTATCTGGGGCCAACGTCCTGACTTTC. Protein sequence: CAISESSGVSGANVLTF.

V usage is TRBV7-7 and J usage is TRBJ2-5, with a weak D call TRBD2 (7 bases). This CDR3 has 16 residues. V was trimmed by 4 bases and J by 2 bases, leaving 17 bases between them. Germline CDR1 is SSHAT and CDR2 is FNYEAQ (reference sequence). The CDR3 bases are TGTGCCAGCAGCTCCGGGACGAAGGGGGGGCAAGAGACCCAGTACTTC. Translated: CASSSGTKGGQETQYF.

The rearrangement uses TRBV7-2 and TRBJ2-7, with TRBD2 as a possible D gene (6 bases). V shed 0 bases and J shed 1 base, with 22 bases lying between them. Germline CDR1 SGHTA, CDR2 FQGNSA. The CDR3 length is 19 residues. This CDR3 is CASSLALRLSGSGSYEQYF. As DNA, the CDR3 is TGTGCCAGCAGCTTAGCGTTACGTCTGTCGGGGAGCGGGTCCTACGAGCAGTACTTC.

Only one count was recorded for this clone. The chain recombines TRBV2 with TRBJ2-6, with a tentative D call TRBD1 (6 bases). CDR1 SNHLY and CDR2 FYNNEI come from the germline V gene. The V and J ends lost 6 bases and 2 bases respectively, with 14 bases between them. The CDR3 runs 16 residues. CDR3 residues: CASRTQGAPGANVLTF. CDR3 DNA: TGTGCCAGCAGGACACAGGGTGCCCCTGGGGCCAACGTCCTGACTTTC. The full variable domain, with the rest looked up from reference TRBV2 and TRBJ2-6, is EPEVTQTPSHQVTQMGQEVILRCVPISNHLYFYWYRQILGQKVEFLVSFYNNEISEKSEIFDDQFSVERPDGSNFTLKIRSTKLEDSAMYFCASRTQGAPGANVLTFGAGSRLTVL.

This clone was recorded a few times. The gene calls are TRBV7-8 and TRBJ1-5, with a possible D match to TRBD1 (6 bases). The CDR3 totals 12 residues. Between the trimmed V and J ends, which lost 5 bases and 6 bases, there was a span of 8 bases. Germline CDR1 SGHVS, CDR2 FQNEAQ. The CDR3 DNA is TGTGCCAGCAGCCAGACAGGTCAGCCCCAGCATTTT. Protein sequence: CASSQTGQPQHF.

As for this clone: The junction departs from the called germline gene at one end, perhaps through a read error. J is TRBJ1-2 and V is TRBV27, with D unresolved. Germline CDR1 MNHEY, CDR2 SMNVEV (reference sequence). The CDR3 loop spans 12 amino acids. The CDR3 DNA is TGTGCCAGCAGTTACAACCTTGTGCACCTTTCCTTC. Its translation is CASSYNLVHLSF.

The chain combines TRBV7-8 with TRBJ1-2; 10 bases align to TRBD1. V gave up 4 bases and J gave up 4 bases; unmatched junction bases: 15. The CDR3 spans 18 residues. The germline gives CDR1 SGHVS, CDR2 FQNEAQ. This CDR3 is CASSSPARDRGLGYGYTF. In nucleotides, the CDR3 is TGTGCCAGCAGCTCACCCGCCCGGGACAGGGGCTTGGGCTATGGCTACACCTTC.